These 27 T cell receptor beta chains originate from one sample sequenced in a study of regulatory T cells in long-lasting Graves disease. Time point: newly diagnosed GD, antithyroid drugs for less than 3 months. PBMC RNA was the source of the TCR library. To make TCR beta libraries, researchers used iRepertoire HTBI primers and Arm-PCR of CDR3 regions. In TCRdb, the multiplex PCR reads were re-called with MiXCR into one record per CDR3 protein. The repertoire holds over 350,000 distinct CDR3 sequences, with around 16% as singletons. The data also belong to a second study, concerning T cells in Graves' hyperthyroidism and ophthalmopathy.

The sequencing used peripheral blood mononuclear cells (PBMCs), collected at new diagnosis, from a patient treated with antithyroid drugs. The receptors derive from a woman between 35 and 50 years old with Graves disease.

Comment on this clonotype: Germline and junction disagree at one end, which may indicate a read error. The rearrangement links TRBV18 to TRBJ2-7; D not certain. The length of the CDR3 is 15 residues. Germline V gene lookup returns CDR1 KGHSH and CDR2 LQKENI. CDR3 DNA sequence: TGTGCCAGCTCACCTAGGACCGCCAGAACCTACGAGCAGCACTTC. Its translation is CASSPRTARTYEQHF.

The V gene is TRBV5-1, the J gene TRBJ2-1, with 9 bases lining up with TRBD2. This CDR3 is built from 15 residues. The junction had 5 bases not matched to a gene; V was cut back by 2 bases and J by 5 bases. Germline V gene sequence: CDR1 SGHRS, CDR2 YFSETQ. CDR3 protein: CASSFSGSLDNEQFF. CDR3 nucleotide sequence: TGCGCCAGCAGCTTTAGCGGGAGTTTAGACAATGAGCAGTTCTTC.

This clonotype was counted at least ten times. The chain has TRBV12-3 or TRBV12-4 and TRBJ2-1; 8 bases agree with TRBD2. The CDR3 runs to 15 residues. V was clipped by 4 bases and J by 1 base; unmatched bases: 3. The CDR3 region has the DNA TGTGCCAGCAGTTCTAGCGGGCCGTCCTACAATGAGCAGTTCTTC. Its translation is CASSSSGPSYNEQFF.

This clonotype was found many times. The chain uses TRBV7-2 and TRBJ2-1; TRBD1 aligns across 7 bases. The length of the CDR3 is 15 residues. Trimming took 2 bases from V and 8 from J; bases not matched to a gene: 9. In germline, CDR1 is SGHTA, CDR2 FQGNSA. The CDR3 nucleotides read TGTGCCAGCAGCTTACAGGGGGACATGACCGATGAGCAGTTCTTC. Its protein product is CASSLQGDMTDEQFF.

This clonotype was seen only a few times. The chain combines TRBV29-1 with TRBJ2-7; tentatively, D is TRBD2 (5 bases). The germline CDR1 and CDR2 sequences are SQVTM and ANQGSEA. The CDR3 spans 14 residues. Trimming removed 4 bases at V and 7 bases at J, with 20 bases between. The CDR3 region has the DNA TGCAGCGTTGTCGGTGGAGAGCGGTTGAGGGAGCAGTACTTC. Translating it yields CSVVGGERLREQYF.

This sequence joins TRBV5-1 and TRBJ2-1; D may be TRBD1 or TRBD2 (7 bases each). Germline lookup yields CDR1 SGHRS and CDR2 YFSETQ. The CDR3 length is 17 residues. V lost 5 bases, J lost 2 bases, and 20 bases lay in between. The CDR3 region is CASRWRQGGRAYNEQFF. The CDR3 DNA follows: TGCGCCAGCAGATGGAGACAGGGTGGGAGGGCCTACAATGAGCAGTTCTTC.

This clonotype was detected ten times or more. The rearrangement joins TRBV7-2 to TRBJ2-7; 12 positions agree with TRBD1. This CDR3 contains 15 residues. The germline gives CDR1 SGHTA, CDR2 FQGNSA. The ends lost 4 bases at V and 2 bases at J; junction bases unmatched: 3. The CDR3 DNA reads TGTGCCAGCAGCTGGGGACAGGGGGCGGCCTACGAGCAGTACTTC. This translates into CASSWGQGAAYEQYF.

This clonotype appeared many times. V usage is TRBV2 and J usage is TRBJ2-7, with 10 bases fitting TRBD2. V lost 8 bases and J lost 5; bases outside the gene matches: 15. Germline-derived CDR1 and CDR2 are SNHLY and FYNNEI. The CDR3 totals 16 residues. The DNA of the CDR3 is TGTGCCAGCCGTAACCCCGGGCTAGCGGGAGCCAACGAGCAGTACTTC. Encoded protein: CASRNPGLAGANEQYF.

Concerning this clonotype: Because the CDR3's place on the DNA is in doubt, the DNA is left out and the CDR3 is given as listed by TCRdb. V usage is TRBV29-1 and J usage is TRBJ2-1; the table assigns TRBD2, which was not confirmed against the DNA. The germline CDR1 and CDR2 sequences are SQVTM and ANQGSEA. Counting both end residues, the CDR3 totals 12 amino acids. CDR3: CSVGSGSPLRFF.

This clonotype showed up many times. The rearrangement uses TRBV7-9 and TRBJ2-3, with D unresolved. This CDR3 spans 14 amino acids. V lost 1 base and J lost 1, with 6 bases in between. The germline gives CDR1 SEHNR, CDR2 FQNEAQ (reference sequence). CDR3 DNA sequence: TGTGCCAGCAGCTTAGAGTACGGCACAGATACGCAGTATTTT. Its translation: CASSLEYGTDTQYF.

In this sample, this clonotype turned up many times. Here the CDR3 reads CASRGRSNTEAFF. The CDR3 DNA follows: TGTGCCAGCAGGGGTCGAAGTAACACTGAAGCTTTCTTT. The V gene is TRBV2, the J gene TRBJ1-1; D gene unclear. Trimming took 6 bases from V and 2 from J, leaving 10 bases between them. Germline V gene sequence: CDR1 SNHLY, CDR2 FYNNEI. CDR3 size: 13 residues.

As concerns this clonotype: At one end, the junction sequence differs from germline, possibly due to a read error. This rearrangement joins TRBV5-1 to TRBJ2-2, with D perhaps matching TRBD1 or TRBD2 (6 bases each). The CDR3 has 15 residues. CDR1 is SGHRS, CDR2 YFSETQ, per germline. CDR3 nucleotide sequence: TGCGCCAGCAGCCCGGATGGGGGGACAACCGGGGAGCGGTTTTTT. Its translation is CASSPDGGTTGERFF.

In this sample, this clonotype turned up many times. The chain links TRBV12-3 or TRBV12-4 to TRBJ2-3, with 9 positions matching TRBD2. This CDR3 has 16 amino acids. The trim removed 0 bases at V and 6 bases at J, leaving 7 bases unmatched. In DNA, the CDR3 is TGTGCCAGCAGTTTAGCCGGCGGGAGGGCCGGGGATACGCAGTATTTT. It is translated as CASSLAGGRAGDTQYF.

V and J are TRBV5-6 and TRBJ2-7; D is possibly TRBD2 (6 bases). The CDR3 spans 13 residues. The V end lost 6 bases, the J end lost 4 bases, and 14 bases lay between the germline ends. Germline V gene data show CDR1 as SGHDT and CDR2 as YYEEEE. CDR3 nucleotide sequence: TGTGCCAGCAACACGGGAGAAGATTACGAGCAGTACTTC. It codes for CASNTGEDYEQYF.

This clonotype appeared many times. The gene calls are TRBV19 and TRBJ2-2, with TRBD2 as a possible D gene (6 bases). V lost 7 bases and J 3 bases, leaving 18 bases between the germline ends. In germline, CDR1 is LNHDA, CDR2 SQIVND (reference sequence). This CDR3 contains 16 residues. The CDR3 is CASTSPGRSDTGELFF. For the CDR3, the DNA is TGTGCCAGTACGTCCCCCGGGAGATCTGACACCGGGGAGCTGTTTTTT.

In its sample, this clonotype was seen a few times. The chain uses TRBV5-1 and TRBJ1-3, with a tentative D call TRBD1 (5 bases). The CDR3 covers 15 residues. Trimming cost V 7 bases and J 2 bases, with 16 bases left between them. CDR1 is SGHRS and CDR2 is YFSETQ in the germline V gene. CDR3 residues: CASGPGPQPGNTIYF. The CDR3 nucleotides are TGCGCCAGCGGACCGGGACCCCAACCTGGAAACACCATATATTTT.

This chain joins TRBV7-2 and TRBJ1-4; D not certain. CDR1 SGHTA and CDR2 FQGNSA come from the germline V gene. V was shortened by 0 bases and J by 3 bases, with 17 bases between the two germline ends. The CDR3 is 18 residues long. In DNA, the CDR3 is TGTGCCAGCAGCTTAGCGCGGTTCCTCATGGCCGCTAATGAAAAACTGTTTTTT. Protein sequence: CASSLARFLMAANEKLFF. The variable domain in full, with the rest retrieved from reference TRBV7-2 and TRBJ1-4, is GAGVSQSPSNKVTEKGKDVELRCDPISGHTALYWYRQSLGQGLEFLIYFQGNSAPDKSGLPSDRFSAERTGGSVSTLTIQRTQQEDSAVYLCASSLARFLMAANEKLFFGSGTQLSVL.

The sample holds many counts of this clonotype. In DNA, the CDR3 is TGTGCCAGCAGGTCATTGGGGGGGGCCCCCACAGATACGCAGTATTTT. Translating gives CASRSLGGAPTDTQYF. The chain combines TRBV28 with TRBJ2-3; possible D gene TRBD2, 7 bases. The V gene lost 6 bases and the J gene lost 2 bases, with 18 bases spanning the gap. This CDR3 is 16 amino acids long. CDR1 is MDHEN and CDR2 is SYDVKM in the germline V gene.

This clonotype was seen ten or more times. V and J are TRBV27 and TRBJ1-2; 8 nucleotides match TRBD1. This CDR3 contains 13 residues. Germline V lookup: CDR1 MNHEY, CDR2 SMNVEV (reference sequence). The V segment lost 6 bases and the J segment 5 bases; nucleotides outside the gene matches: 5. CDR3 amino acids: CASRTGEGYGYTF. CDR3 DNA sequence: TGTGCCAGCAGGACAGGGGAGGGATATGGCTACACCTTC.

This rearrangement joins TRBV6-1 to TRBJ2-3; TRBD1 aligns across 8 bases. Per the germline V gene, CDR1 is MNHNS and CDR2 is SASEGT. This CDR3 has 17 residues. With 0 bases clipped from V and 4 bases from J, the junction kept 9 bases outside the gene matches. CDR3 sequence reads: CASSEALTGVHSDTQYF. CDR3 DNA: TGTGCCAGCAGTGAAGCCCTGACAGGGGTGCATTCAGATACGCAGTATTTT.

The chain carries TRBV7-6 and TRBJ1-5, with D unresolved. Germline CDR1 reads SGHVS; CDR2 reads FNYEAQ. Trimming left V 3 bases short and J 0 bases short, with 12 bases between. The CDR3 has 16 residues. Here the CDR3 reads CASSFGDPGSNQPQHF. CDR3 coding DNA: TGTGCCAGCAGCTTCGGTGACCCCGGTAGCAATCAGCCCCAGCATTTT. Variable domain in full (rest from reference TRBV7-6 and TRBJ1-5): GAGVSQSPRYKVTKRGQDVALRCDPISGHVSLYWYRQALGQGPEFLTYFNYEAQQDKSGLPNDRFSAERPEGSISTLTIQRTEQRDSAMYRCASSFGDPGSNQPQHFGDGTRLSIL.

A note on this clonotype: A much larger clonotype is one base distant, so this may be a read error. The V call is TRBV12-3 or TRBV12-4, the J call TRBJ2-7; D not certain. The CDR3 consists of 14 residues. The ends were cut back, 5 bases at V and 0 bases at J, with 11 bases in the middle. The CDR3 region has the DNA TGTGCCAGCAGTGGTACACACAGCTCCTACGAGCAGTACTTC. Its protein is CASSGTHSSYEQYF.

This chain links TRBV10-2 with TRBJ2-3; D assignment may be TRBD1 or TRBD2 (5 bases each). Germline V gene data show CDR1 as WSHSY and CDR2 as SAAADI. With 2 bases removed from V and 1 base from J, the gap between germline ends came to 7 bases. This CDR3 region has 14 residues. The CDR3 spells CASSEPGRTDTQYF. In nucleotides, the CDR3 is TGCGCCAGCAGTGAGCCGGGGCGCACAGATACGCAGTATTTT.

The sample holds a few counts of this clonotype. For the CDR3, the DNA is TGTGCCACCAGCAGAGAGATGGCAGCGGGAGGACTCACAGATACGCAGTATTTT. It encodes CATSREMAAGGLTDTQYF. V and J are TRBV15 and TRBJ2-3, with 9 bases lining up with TRBD2. CDR3 length: 18 residues. Losses at the gene ends were 0 bases for V and 2 bases for J; bases not matched to a gene: 9. Germline V gene lookup returns CDR1 LNHNV and CDR2 YYDKDF (reference sequence). The entire variable domain, with the rest obtained from reference TRBV15 and TRBJ2-3, is as follows: DAMVIQNPRYQVTQFGKPVTLSCSQTLNHNVMYWYQQKSSQAPKLLFHYYDKDFNNEADTPDNFQSRRPNTSFCFLDIRSPGLGDTAMYLCATSREMAAGGLTDTQYFGPGTRLTVL.

In this sample, this clonotype turned up many times. The chain employs TRBV18 and TRBJ2-7, with TRBD1 identical over 9 bases. The V gene end was trimmed by 3 bases and the J gene end by 0 bases; junction bases not matched to a gene: 3. The CDR3 sequence is 15 residues long. The germline V gene encodes CDR1 KGHSH and CDR2 LQKENI. DNA for the CDR3: TGTGCCAGCTCACCTGGGGACAGGGACTCCTACGAGCAGTACTTC. It translates to CASSPGDRDSYEQYF.

This clonotype was picked up many times. The V call is TRBV11-3, the J call TRBJ2-7, with a possible D match to TRBD1 (5 bases). Trimming took 5 bases from V and 3 from J, leaving 14 bases between them. This CDR3 contains 14 residues. Per the germline V gene, CDR1 is SGHNT and CDR2 is YENEEA. The CDR3 is CASSPLTDFYEQYF. The CDR3 bases are TGTGCCAGCAGCCCACTGACAGATTTCTACGAGCAGTACTTC. The whole variable domain, filled in from reference TRBV11-3 and TRBJ2-7, reads EAGVVQSPRYKIIEKKQPVAFWCNPISGHNTLYWYLQNLGQGPELLIRYENEEAVDDSQLPKDRFSAERLKGVDSTLKIQPAELGDSAVYLCASSPLTDFYEQYFGPGTRLTVT.

The chain has TRBV10-2 and TRBJ1-3, with D uncertain. Germline CDR1 and CDR2: WSHSY and SAAADI. V lost 6 bases, J lost 0 bases, and 6 bases lay in between. The CDR3 consists of 13 residues. CDR3 bases: TGCGCCAGCAGCGAAAGCTCTGGAAACACCATATATTTT. This translates into CASSESSGNTIYF.